A selection of T cell receptor beta chains follows, all from one sample in a study of cytomegalovirus exposure and HLA in healthy donors. Some clones are missing from TCRdb's copy, which holds only in-frame ones; the method was immunoSEQ multiplex PCR. Of fewer than 110,000 clones listed, roughly four fifths are singletons. The sequenced sample consisted of PBMCs. The source of these receptors is a man younger than 35 in good health and CMV-seronegative. Both conserved end residues are part of each CDR3. A D gene is named only where the DNA matches it firmly. Clone size is stated in some rows and not others, as once, few, many or a class when expanded.

abundance	v_gene	d_gene	j_gene	CDR3aa	CDR3nt
.	TRBV14	TRBD2	TRBJ2-5	CASSQDFGRGQETQYF	TGTGCCAGCAGCCAAGACTTCGGGAGGGGGCAAGAGACCCAGTACTTC
.	TRBV6-5	TRBD1	TRBJ1-5	CASSRGQDQPQHF	TGTGCCAGCAGCAGGGGGCAGGATCAGCCCCAGCATTTT
.	TRBV6-6	.	TRBJ1-1	CASSGSRDTEAFF	TGTGCCAGCAGCGGCTCCAGGGACACTGAAGCTTTCTTT
.	TRBV19	TRBD1	TRBJ2-6	CASRDRGYGANVLTF	TGTGCCAGTAGGGACAGGGGTTATGGGGCCAACGTCCTGACTTTC
.	TRBV20-1	.	TRBJ1-1	CSAGVTIF	TGCAGTGCAGGGGTTACGATATTT
.	TRBV6-1	.	TRBJ2-3	CASSGRGETDTQYF	TGTGCCAGCAGCGGCAGGGGTGAAACAGATACGCAGTATTTT
once	TRBV19	TRBD1	TRBJ1-4	CASSIIGTGNEKLFF	TGTGCCAGTAGTATAATCGGGACAGGTAATGAAAAACTGTTTTTT
.	TRBV18	TRBD2	TRBJ2-7	CASSVSGVTYEQYF	TGTGCCAGCTCAGTGAGCGGGGTAACCTACGAGCAGTACTTC
.	TRBV19	TRBD1	TRBJ1-1	CASSINRGRGNTEAFF	TGTGCCAGTAGTATAAACAGGGGCAGAGGGAACACTGAAGCTTTCTTT
.	TRBV25-1	.	TRBJ2-7	CASRSDTQQYEQYF	TGTGCCAGCAGATCGGATACACAGCAATACGAGCAGTACTTC